This passage covers 23 T cell receptor beta chains from one sample sequenced in a study of blood T cell repertoires in COVID-19. The table came from immunoSEQ multiplex PCR; TCRdb's copy has only in-frame clones and leaves some out. The table records 95,000 to 110,000 clones, roughly 80% of them present only once. Sample: peripheral blood. The receptor source for this set is a woman of 80 years or more with active or convalescent COVID-19.

The chain combines TRBV11-2 with TRBJ2-1; 12 bases map to TRBD2. CDR1 SGHAT and CDR2 FQNNGV come from the germline V gene. The V segment lost 4 bases and the J segment 8 bases; nucleotides outside the gene matches: 15. The CDR3 is 18 amino acids. The CDR3 DNA reads as TGTGCCAGCAGCTCCCTGGAGGGGCTAGCGGGAGGGATGTATGAGCAGTTCTTC. Residues: CASSSLEGLAGGMYEQFF.

This clone was picked up a small number of times. This CDR3 reads CASSEAPGRDYEQYF. CDR3 coding DNA: TGTGCCAGCAGTGAAGCTCCAGGGCGGGATTACGAGCAGTACTTC. The V and J genes are TRBV6-1 and TRBJ2-7; the D gene is possibly TRBD2 (6 bases). V dropped 0 bases and J dropped 4 bases, with 13 bases sitting between them. The CDR3 extends over 15 amino acids. Germline CDR1 MNHNS, CDR2 SASEGT.

This clone was detected a few times. CDR3 sequence (DNA): TGTGCCAGCAGTGACCCGTCCAGGGGATGGTATGGCTACACCTTC. It yields the protein CASSDPSRGWYGYTF. The J gene is TRBJ1-2, the V gene TRBV6-1; TRBD1 might be the D (6 bases). Germline-derived CDR1 and CDR2 are MNHNS and SASEGT. The V and J ends lost 3 bases and 5 bases respectively, with 16 bases between them. This CDR3 region has 15 residues.

The V and J genes are TRBV19 and TRBJ2-5; 8 nucleotides match TRBD2. CDR1 LNHDA and CDR2 SQIVND come from the germline V gene (reference sequence). The CDR3 loop spans 13 amino acids. V lost 3 bases to trimming and J lost 5 bases; unmatched junction nucleotides: 2. CDR3 amino acids: CASSIAGGETQYF. CDR3 sequence (DNA): TGTGCCAGTAGTATCGCGGGGGGTGAGACCCAGTACTTC.

This chain links TRBV28 with TRBJ1-2, with 7 positions matching TRBD1. Germline loops: CDR1 MDHEN, CDR2 SYDVKM. CDR3 size: 14 residues. The V and J ends lost 3 bases and 6 bases, in that order; junction bases with no gene match: 7. CDR3 DNA sequence: TGTGCCAGCAGTTTCATGGGACAGTTAAATGGCTACACCTTC. It yields the protein CASSFMGQLNGYTF.

The chain is built from TRBV5-4 and TRBJ2-2; perhaps TRBD2 as D (6 bases). Germline values: CDR1 SGHNT, CDR2 YYREEE (reference sequence). This CDR3 has 15 amino acids. V lost 0 bases and J lost 5, with 11 bases in between. CDR3 in amino acids: CASSLDGGRTGELFF. CDR3 nucleotide sequence: TGTGCCAGCAGCTTGGACGGGGGTCGGACCGGGGAGCTGTTTTTT.

V gene TRBV4-2 combines with J gene TRBJ1-1; no definite D call. Germline V gene data show CDR1 as LGHNA and CDR2 as YNFKEQ. There are 13 residues in the CDR3. V dropped 2 bases and J dropped 4 bases, with 8 bases sitting between them. For the CDR3, the DNA is TGTGCCAGCAGCCAAAGGGAGTCCACTGAAGCTTTCTTT. Protein: CASSQRESTEAFF.

The chain carries TRBV28 and TRBJ1-2; D is uncertain. The germline V gene encodes CDR1 MDHEN and CDR2 SYDVKM. CDR3 length equals 14 residues. Trimming removed 6 bases at V and 3 bases at J, with 14 bases between. Here the CDR3 DNA reads TGTGCCAGCAGCGTGATACAGTCCCACTATGGCTACACCTTC. Translated: CASSVIQSHYGYTF.

The rearrangement links TRBV29-1 to TRBJ2-2; TRBD2 is a possible D gene (6 bases). Trimming removed 4 bases from V and 1 base from J, with 10 bases in between. The CDR3 is 14 residues long. Germline V gene data show CDR1 as SQVTM and CDR2 as ANQGSEA. The CDR3 region has the DNA TGCAGCGTTGTTGGGGGGAGGAACACCGGGGAGCTGTTTTTT. This sequence encodes CSVVGGRNTGELFF.

This clone occurred a few times. The rearrangement links TRBV28 to TRBJ1-1; D is uncertain. This CDR3 has 16 amino acids. Germline V CDR1 and CDR2: MDHEN, SYDVKM. V shed 5 bases and J shed 7 bases, with 23 bases lying between them. For the CDR3, the DNA is TGTGCCAGCAGTCCGTCCGTGATTAGAGGAGAAATTGAAGCTTTCTTT. This encodes CASSPSVIRGEIEAFF.

This clone was seen a handful of times. This chain connects TRBV28 to TRBJ2-7; 7 bases map to TRBD1. Germline V gives CDR1 MDHEN, CDR2 SYDVKM. The V gene end was trimmed by 5 bases and the J gene end by 3 bases; junction bases not matched to a gene: 7. The CDR3 loop spans 14 amino acids. CDR3 coding DNA: TGTGCCAGCAGTCCCGGGACAGTGGACTACGAGCAGTACTTC. Protein sequence: CASSPGTVDYEQYF. Looking up the rest from reference TRBV28 and TRBJ2-7 gives the full variable domain: DVKVTQSSRYLVKRTGEKVFLECVQDMDHENMFWYRQDPGLGLRLIYFSYDVKMKEKGDIPEGYSVSREKKERFSLILESASTNQTSMYLCASSPGTVDYEQYFGPGTRLTVT.

The chain uses TRBV5-1 and TRBJ2-1, with D maybe TRBD1 (5 bases). The CDR3 is made up of 16 amino acids. V was cut by 0 bases and J by 3 bases, with 13 bases left in between. Germline V gene sequence: CDR1 SGHRS, CDR2 YFSETQ. The CDR3 here is CASSLEGRVGYNEQFF. CDR3 coding DNA: TGCGCCAGCAGCTTGGAAGGCAGGGTTGGCTACAATGAGCAGTTCTTC.

This rearrangement joins TRBV11-3 to TRBJ2-6; D is perhaps TRBD1 (5 bases). Germline-derived CDR1 and CDR2 are SGHNT and YENEEA. The CDR3 spans 17 residues. The V end lost 1 base, the J end lost 0 bases, and 10 bases lay between the germline ends. CDR3 region: CASSLGTGSSGANVLTF. The DNA for the CDR3 is TGTGCCAGCAGCTTAGGAACAGGTAGCTCTGGGGCCAACGTCCTGACTTTC.

This sequence joins TRBV9 and TRBJ1-2; 7 bases map to TRBD1. Unmatched junction bases numbered 6, after V lost 4 bases and J lost 3 bases. CDR3 length: 14 amino acids. Germline CDR1 SGDLS, CDR2 YYNGEE. CDR3 DNA: TGTGCCAGCAGCACCCGACAGGGAGACTATGGCTACACCTTC. Its protein is CASSTRQGDYGYTF.

The chain carries TRBV4-1 and TRBJ2-4; a possible D gene is TRBD1 (6 bases). The CDR3 loop spans 17 amino acids. CDR1 and CDR2 from the germline V gene are MGHRA and YSYEKL. V lost 2 bases, J lost 0 bases, and 14 bases lay in between. CDR3 sequence (DNA): TGCGCCAGCAGCCAACCCGGGACACAGCTAGCCAAAAACATTCAGTACTTC. Its translation: CASSQPGTQLAKNIQYF.

This clone was observed once. The CDR3 ends on some other residue instead of the conserved phenylalanine or tryptophan, so this is likely a read error. The limits of the CDR3 on the DNA are not certain, so only TCRdb's listed CDR3 is given. The V call is TRBV21-1, the J call TRBJ1-5. TRBV21-1 is termed a pseudogene. The CDR3 adds up to 10 amino acids, both ends counted. CDR3 protein: CASDSDDHVL.

CDR3: CASRSGMGGYEQYF. The CDR3 DNA follows: TGTGCCAGCAGATCAGGGATGGGGGGTTACGAGCAGTACTTC. The rearrangement uses TRBV2 and TRBJ2-7, with D perhaps TRBD2 (6 bases). The CDR3 has 14 amino acids. Germline CDR1 SNHLY, CDR2 FYNNEI. Trimming stripped 6 bases from V and 4 bases from J, with 16 bases between.

The chain has TRBV2 and TRBJ2-3; no reliable D call. The V and J ends lost 1 base and 0 bases respectively, with 11 bases between them. This CDR3 has 16 amino acids. The germline gives CDR1 SNHLY, CDR2 FYNNEI. CDR3 in DNA: TGTGCCAGCAGTGAAGGGGCAGCAACTAGCACAGATACGCAGTATTTT. This gives the protein CASSEGAATSTDTQYF.

The J gene is TRBJ2-3, the V gene TRBV9, with TRBD2 identical over 9 bases. Trimming at V came to 2 bases and at J to 6 bases, leaving 7 bases not matched to a gene. CDR3 length: 15 residues. CDR1 SGDLS and CDR2 YYNGEE come from the germline V gene. Here the CDR3 DNA reads TGTGCCAGCAGCGTTAGCGGGAGAGAGTCTGATACGCAGTATTTT. Encoded protein: CASSVSGRESDTQYF.

The chain has TRBV4-2 and TRBJ1-2, with D maybe TRBD1 (5 bases). This CDR3 region has 15 residues. V gave up 0 bases and J gave up 5 bases, with 13 bases separating them. The germline CDR1 and CDR2 sequences are LGHNA and YNFKEQ. CDR3 nucleotide sequence: TGTGCCAGCAGCCAAGAAGCGACAGCCTCTTATGGCTACACCTTC. Its translation: CASSQEATASYGYTF.

V gene TRBV5-6 combines with J gene TRBJ2-7, with 7 nucleotides matching TRBD2. The CDR3 is 17 amino acids. The germline V gene has CDR1 SGHDT and CDR2 YYEEEE. V trimming: 0 bases; J trimming: 0 bases; junction bases outside the gene matches: 9. As DNA, the CDR3 is TGTGCCAGCAGCTTGGCCCCGGGCGGGGGTTTCTCCTACGAGCAGTACTTC. Its translation is CASSLAPGGGFSYEQYF.

The rearrangement links TRBV27 to TRBJ1-5, with 8 bases matching TRBD1. There are 15 residues in the CDR3. CDR1 is MNHEY, CDR2 SMNVEV, per germline (reference sequence). J lost 3 bases, V lost 2 bases, and 3 bases had no gene match. CDR3 nucleotides: TGTGCCAGCAGTTTAAACAGGGGGTCCAATCAGCCCCAGCATTTT. Translating gives CASSLNRGSNQPQHF.

This CDR3 is CASSPDGGAVAETQYF. CDR3 sequence (DNA): TGTGCCAGCAGCCCCGATGGGGGCGCCGTAGCGGAGACCCAGTACTTC. The chain is built from TRBV9 and TRBJ2-5; possible D gene TRBD1, 6 bases. This CDR3 contains 16 residues. The germline V and J ends were trimmed by 4 bases and 5 bases, with 21 bases remaining between them. Germline lookup yields CDR1 SGDLS and CDR2 YYNGEE.